Sequencing of this T cell receptor beta chain was carried out in a study of breast tumors, draining lymph nodes, adjacent tissues. The CDR3 loop spans 14 amino acids. V was shortened by 7 bases and J by 2 bases, with 15 bases between the two germline ends. This clonotype was seen ten or more times. Each CDR3 protein gets one entry after TCRdb re-called the multiplex PCR reads with MiXCR. Of fewer than 250,000 distinct CDR3 sequences detected, roughly 32% appear once; the ten largest clones hold approximately 1.5%. Breast cancer patients provided tissue from their axillary draining lymph nodes. Sequencing was done on a sample of axillary lymph node tissue. The V call is TRBV12-3 or TRBV12-4, the J call TRBJ2-7; the D is unclear. The receptor comes from a female donor with breast cancer. Some clones in this sample may be carry-over from other donors' samples. In DNA, the CDR3 is TGTGCCAGCACCTTATCACACGGCACCTACGAGCAGTACTTC. Encoded protein: CASTLSHGTYEQYF.